The 5 T cell receptor beta chains given below trace back to one sample, sequenced in a study of T cells in women clearing cervical HPV infection. Using immunoSEQ multiplex PCR, the repertoire was profiled, and TCRdb retains in-frame clones only, with some absent. The sample has 25,000 to 35,000 clones; the top ten hold roughly 7.7%. Sequencing was performed on blood buffy coat. The source is a woman aged 18 to 75 with a cervical HPV16 infection that either progressed to CIN3+ or cleared (not recorded which).

About this clone itself: The CDR3 end is not reached by the read, which stops 3 residues before it; the germline J gene fills it in. This chain links TRBV19 with TRBJ1-2, with D possibly matching TRBD1 (5 bases). The length of the CDR3 is 14 residues. CDR1 is LNHDA and CDR2 is SQIVND in the germline V gene (reference sequence). The CDR3 sequence is CASSKGDIEGDYTF. The covered CDR3 bases are TGTGCCAGTAGTAAAGGGGATATCGAGGGCGAC.

Turning to this clone: The read stops 3 residues short of the end of the CDR3; the missing end is completed from the germline J gene. The rearrangement joins TRBV12-3 or TRBV12-4 to TRBJ2-7, with TRBD2 matching 7 bases. This CDR3 has 13 amino acids. V shed 6 bases, J shed 3 bases, and the junction held 5 bases outside the gene matches. CDR3 protein: CASRAGTNYEQYF. CDR3 DNA (partial): TGTGCCAGCAGGGCCGGGACTAACTACGAG.

A remark on this clone: The observed sequence ends 3 residues before the CDR3 terminus, with the missing tail filled in from the germline J gene. The chain carries TRBV2 and TRBJ1-5, with a possible D match to TRBD1 (6 bases). The CDR3 spans 13 residues. V shed 6 bases and J shed 7 bases, with 13 bases lying between them. CDR1 SNHLY and CDR2 FYNNEI come from the germline V gene. Partial CDR3 DNA: TGTGCCAGCAGGGCAGGGGTTGGGCAGCCC. Translation gives CASRAGVGQP. In full, the CDR3 is CASRAGVGQPQHF.

Turning to this clone: The CDR3 end is not reached by the read, which stops 3 residues before it; the germline J gene fills it in. The chain joins TRBV20-1 to TRBJ1-3; D might be TRBD1 (6 bases). The CDR3 contains 14 residues. The germline V gene encodes CDR1 DFQATT and CDR2 SNEGSKA (reference sequence). Trimming pared 0 bases from V and 8 bases from J, leaving 14 bases between. CDR3 bases read: TGCAGTGCTAGAGATAGAAACAGGGCGGACACC. It codes for CSARDRNRADT. The full CDR3 sequence reads CSARDRNRADTIYF.

As regards this clone: The read gets to within 3 residues of the CDR3 end, and the germline J gene fills in the rest. This sequence joins TRBV5-1 and TRBJ1-6; D gene ambiguous. The CDR3 is 13 amino acids. Germline CDR1 reads SGHRS; CDR2 reads YFSETQ. V was shortened by 4 bases and J by 6 bases, with 8 bases between the two germline ends. CDR3 sequence: CASSLESNSPLHF. Incomplete CDR3 DNA: TGCGCCAGCAGCCTAGAGTCTAATTCACCC.